This T cell receptor beta chain stems from a study of shared clonotypes between healthy human individuals. Study details: Donors consisted of two women and a few men between 18 and 49. General study findings and limits: Estimated richness values were generally larger in naive subsets than in memory subsets.

The input for sorted-subset replicate PCRs was 200 to 250 ng DNA, tens of thousands of T cell genomes. Measured with immunoSEQ multiplex PCR; TCRdb has only the in-frame clones, and not every one. The sample holds around 2.1 million clones, 90% to 97% seen once. V was trimmed by 2 bases and J by 4 bases, leaving 12 bases between them. CDR1 and CDR2 (germline): SGHRS, YFSETQ. The CDR3 runs 14 residues. A note on this clone: Its antigen is not identified.

This chain joins TRBV5-1 and TRBJ2-5; possible D gene TRBD1, 6 bases. This TCR was recovered from a man aged 18 to 29 in good health. Sequencing used naive CD4+ T cells sorted from blood. Subset noted: CD45RA+ positively selected. CDR3 in DNA: TGCGCCAGCAGCTTATCGACAGGAGGAGAGACCCAGTACTTC. The encoded protein is CASSLSTGGETQYF. Based on the CDR3 plus reference TRBV5-1 and TRBJ2-5, the full variable domain is KAGVTQTPRYLIKTRGQQVTLSCSPISGHRSVSWYQQTPGQGLQFLFEYFSETQRNKGNFPGRFSGRQFSNSRSEMNVSTLELGDSALYLCASSLSTGGETQYFGPGTRLLVL.